This T cell receptor (beta chain) originates from a study of cytomegalovirus exposure and HLA in healthy donors. Study-level results: The dataset shows that most TCR sequences were rare, while some public TCRs occurred in many donors.

V lost 8 bases, J lost 5 bases, and 13 bases lay in between. The CDR3 covers 14 residues. Germline loops: CDR1 SGHVS, CDR2 FQNEAQ. With 60 Vbeta and 13 Jbeta primers, the PCR was carried out. Sequenced by immunoSEQ multiplex PCR; TCRdb stores in-frame clones only, minus some. The table includes about 190,000 clones, over 65% detected once. As for this clone: Its matching antigen is unknown. Additional DNA sequences in this sample encode the identical CDR3.

The receptor was isolated from a man in his forties in good health and CMV-seropositive. Sequenced material: PBMCs. This chain joins TRBV7-8 and TRBJ1-6; no firm D call. The CDR3 sequence: CASRIRGDNSPLHF. For the CDR3, the DNA is TGTGCCAGCCGGATACGGGGTGATAATTCACCCCTCCACTTT.